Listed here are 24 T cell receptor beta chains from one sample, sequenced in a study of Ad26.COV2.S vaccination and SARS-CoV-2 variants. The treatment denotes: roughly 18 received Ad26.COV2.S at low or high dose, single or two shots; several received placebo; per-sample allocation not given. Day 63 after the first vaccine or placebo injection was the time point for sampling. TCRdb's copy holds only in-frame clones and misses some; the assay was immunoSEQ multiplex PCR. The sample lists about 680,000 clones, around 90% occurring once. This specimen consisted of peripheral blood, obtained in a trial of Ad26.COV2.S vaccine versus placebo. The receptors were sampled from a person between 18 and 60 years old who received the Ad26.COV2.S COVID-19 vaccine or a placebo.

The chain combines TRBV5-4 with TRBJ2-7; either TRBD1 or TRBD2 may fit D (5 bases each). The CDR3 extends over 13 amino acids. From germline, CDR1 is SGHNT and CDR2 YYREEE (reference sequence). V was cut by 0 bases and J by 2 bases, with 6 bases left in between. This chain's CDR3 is CASSLGGTYEQYF. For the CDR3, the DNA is TGTGCCAGCAGCTTGGGGGGGACCTACGAGCAGTACTTC.

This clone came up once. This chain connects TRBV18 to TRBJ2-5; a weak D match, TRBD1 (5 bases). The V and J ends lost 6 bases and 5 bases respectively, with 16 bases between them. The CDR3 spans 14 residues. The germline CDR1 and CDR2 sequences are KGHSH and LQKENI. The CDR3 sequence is CASSTSRVLETQYF. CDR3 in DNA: TGTGCCAGCTCCACCAGCAGGGTATTGGAGACCCAGTACTTC.

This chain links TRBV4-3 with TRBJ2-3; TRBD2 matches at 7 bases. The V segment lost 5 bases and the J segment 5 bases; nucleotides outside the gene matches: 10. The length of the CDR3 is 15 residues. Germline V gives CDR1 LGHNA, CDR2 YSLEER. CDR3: CASSGGGVQGDTQYF. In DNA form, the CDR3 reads TGCGCCAGCAGCGGGGGAGGGGTCCAGGGAGATACGCAGTATTTT.

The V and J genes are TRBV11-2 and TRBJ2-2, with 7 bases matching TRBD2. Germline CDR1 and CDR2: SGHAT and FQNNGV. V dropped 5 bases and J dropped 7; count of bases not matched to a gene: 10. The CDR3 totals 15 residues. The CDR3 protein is CASSTNGGGGGELFF. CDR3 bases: TGTGCCAGCAGCACCAATGGCGGGGGTGGCGGGGAGCTGTTTTTT. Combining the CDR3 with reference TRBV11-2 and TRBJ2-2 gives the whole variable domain EAGVAQSPRYKIIEKRQSVAFWCNPISGHATLYWYQQILGQGPKLLIQFQNNGVVDDSQLPKDRFSAERLKGVDSTLKIQPAKLEDSAVYLCASSTNGGGGGELFFGEGSRLTVL.

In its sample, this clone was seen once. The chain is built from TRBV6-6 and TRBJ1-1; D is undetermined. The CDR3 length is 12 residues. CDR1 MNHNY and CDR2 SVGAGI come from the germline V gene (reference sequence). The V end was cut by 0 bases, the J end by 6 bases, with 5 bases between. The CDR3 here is CASSYSSAEAFF. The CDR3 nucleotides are TGTGCCAGCAGTTACTCCTCAGCTGAAGCTTTCTTT.

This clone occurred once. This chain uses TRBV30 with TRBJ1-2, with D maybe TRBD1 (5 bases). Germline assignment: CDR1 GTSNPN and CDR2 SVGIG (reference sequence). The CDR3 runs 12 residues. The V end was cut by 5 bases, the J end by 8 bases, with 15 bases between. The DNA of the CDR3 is TGTGCCTGGCAGAGATGGGGGAGGGGCTACACCTTC. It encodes CAWQRWGRGYTF.

CDR3 DNA: TGTGCCAGCAGCTTATGGACAGTACAAGAGACCCAGTACTTC. Protein: CASSLWTVQETQYF. The chain recombines TRBV11-2 with TRBJ2-5, with a weak D call TRBD1 (6 bases). The length of the CDR3 is 14 residues. The germline V and J ends were trimmed by 2 bases and 2 bases, with 9 bases remaining between them. Germline V gives CDR1 SGHAT, CDR2 FQNNGV.

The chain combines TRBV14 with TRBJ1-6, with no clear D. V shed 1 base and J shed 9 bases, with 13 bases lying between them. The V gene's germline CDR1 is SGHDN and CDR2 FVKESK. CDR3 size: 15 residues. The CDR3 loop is CASSQVGGNRSPLHF. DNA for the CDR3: TGTGCCAGCAGCCAAGTTGGCGGGAACCGTTCACCCCTCCACTTT.

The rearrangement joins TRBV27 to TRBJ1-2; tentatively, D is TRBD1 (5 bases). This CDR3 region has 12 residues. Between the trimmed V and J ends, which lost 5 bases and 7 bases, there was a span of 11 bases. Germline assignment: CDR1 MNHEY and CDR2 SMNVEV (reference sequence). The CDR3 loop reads CASSPRGFGYTF. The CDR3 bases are TGTGCCAGCAGTCCCCGGGGGTTTGGCTACACCTTC.

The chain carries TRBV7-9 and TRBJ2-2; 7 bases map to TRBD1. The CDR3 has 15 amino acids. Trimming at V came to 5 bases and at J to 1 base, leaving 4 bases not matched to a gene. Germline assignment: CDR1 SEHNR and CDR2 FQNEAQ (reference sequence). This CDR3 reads CASSHRTGNTGELFF. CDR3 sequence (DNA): TGTGCCAGCAGCCATCGGACAGGGAACACCGGGGAGCTGTTTTTT.

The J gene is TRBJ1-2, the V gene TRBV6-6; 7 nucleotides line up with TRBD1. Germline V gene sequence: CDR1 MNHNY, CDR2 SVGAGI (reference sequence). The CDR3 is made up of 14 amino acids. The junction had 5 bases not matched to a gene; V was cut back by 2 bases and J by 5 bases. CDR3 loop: CASSYPGQQYGYTF. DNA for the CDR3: TGTGCCAGCAGTTACCCGGGACAGCAATATGGCTACACCTTC.

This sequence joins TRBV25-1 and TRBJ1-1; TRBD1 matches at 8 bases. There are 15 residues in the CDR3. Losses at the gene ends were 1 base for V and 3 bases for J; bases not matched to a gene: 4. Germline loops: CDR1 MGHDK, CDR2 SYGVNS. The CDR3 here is CASSEWTGFYTEAFF. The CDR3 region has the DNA TGTGCCAGCAGTGAATGGACAGGGTTTTACACTGAAGCTTTCTTT. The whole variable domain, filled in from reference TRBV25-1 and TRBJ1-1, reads EADIYQTPRYLVIGTGKKITLECSQTMGHDKMYWYQQDPGMELHLIHYSYGVNSTEKGDLSSESTVSRIRTEHFPLTLESARPSHTSQYLCASSEWTGFYTEAFFGQGTRLTVV.

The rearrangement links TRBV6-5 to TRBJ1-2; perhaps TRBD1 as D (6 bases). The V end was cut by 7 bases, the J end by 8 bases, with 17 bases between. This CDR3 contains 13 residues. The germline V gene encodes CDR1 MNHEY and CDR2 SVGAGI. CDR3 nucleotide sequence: TGTGCCAGCACTCTAAGTAACAGGGACGGCTACACCTTC. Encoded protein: CASTLSNRDGYTF.

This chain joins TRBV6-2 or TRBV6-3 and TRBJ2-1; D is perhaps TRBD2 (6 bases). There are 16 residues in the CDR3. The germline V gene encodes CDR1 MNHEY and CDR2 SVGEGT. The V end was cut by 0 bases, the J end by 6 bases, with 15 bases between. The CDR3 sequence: CASSYSLGRRANEQFF. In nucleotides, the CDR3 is TGTGCCAGCAGTTACTCGTTGGGACGGAGGGCCAATGAGCAGTTCTTC.

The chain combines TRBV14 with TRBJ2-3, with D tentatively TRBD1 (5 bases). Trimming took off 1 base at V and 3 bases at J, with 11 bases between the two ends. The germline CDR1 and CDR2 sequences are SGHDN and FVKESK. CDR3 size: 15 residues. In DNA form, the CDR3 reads TGTGCCAGCAGCCAAGGGGGCCGGTGGACAGATACGCAGTATTTT. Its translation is CASSQGGRWTDTQYF.

CDR3 loop: CASSYKSQGIGEQYF. Here the CDR3 DNA reads TGTGCCAGCAGTTACAAGAGCCAGGGGATAGGGGAGCAGTACTTC. The genes are TRBV6-6 and TRBJ2-7; D may be TRBD1 (6 bases). The V end lost 2 bases, the J end lost 7 bases, and 18 bases lay between the germline ends. Germline V gene sequence: CDR1 MNHNY, CDR2 SVGAGI (reference sequence). The CDR3 loop spans 15 amino acids.

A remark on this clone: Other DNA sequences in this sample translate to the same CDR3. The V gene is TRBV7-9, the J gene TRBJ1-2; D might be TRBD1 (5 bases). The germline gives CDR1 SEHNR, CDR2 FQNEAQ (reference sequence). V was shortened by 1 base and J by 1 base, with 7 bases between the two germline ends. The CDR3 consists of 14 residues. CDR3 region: CASSLGGNNYGYTF. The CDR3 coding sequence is TGTGCCAGCAGCTTAGGGGGCAATAACTATGGCTACACCTTC. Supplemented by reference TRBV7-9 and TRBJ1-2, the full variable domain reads DTGVSQNPRHKITKRGQNVTFRCDPISEHNRLYWYRQTLGQGPEFLTYFQNEAQLEKSRLLSDRFSAERPKGSFSTLEIQRTEQGDSAMYLCASSLGGNNYGYTFGSGTRLTVV.

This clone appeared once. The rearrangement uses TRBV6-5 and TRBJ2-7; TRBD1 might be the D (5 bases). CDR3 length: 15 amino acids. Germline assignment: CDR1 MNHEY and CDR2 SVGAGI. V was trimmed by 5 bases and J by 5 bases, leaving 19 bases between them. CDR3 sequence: CASSNTGSWGHEQYF. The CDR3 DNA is TGTGCCAGCAGTAACACAGGATCCTGGGGCCACGAGCAGTACTTC.

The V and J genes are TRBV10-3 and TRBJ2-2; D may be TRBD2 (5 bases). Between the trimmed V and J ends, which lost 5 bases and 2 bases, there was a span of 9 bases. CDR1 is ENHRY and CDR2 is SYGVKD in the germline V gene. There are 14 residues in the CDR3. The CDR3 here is CAISSSGNTGELFF. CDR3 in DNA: TGTGCCATCAGTAGTTCGGGAAACACCGGGGAGCTGTTTTTT.

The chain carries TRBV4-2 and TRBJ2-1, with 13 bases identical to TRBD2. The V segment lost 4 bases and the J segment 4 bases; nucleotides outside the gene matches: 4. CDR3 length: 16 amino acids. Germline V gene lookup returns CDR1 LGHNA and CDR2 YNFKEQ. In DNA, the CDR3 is TGTGCCAGCAGCCGAGGGACTAGCGGGGTTTACAATGAGCAGTTCTTC. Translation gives CASSRGTSGVYNEQFF.

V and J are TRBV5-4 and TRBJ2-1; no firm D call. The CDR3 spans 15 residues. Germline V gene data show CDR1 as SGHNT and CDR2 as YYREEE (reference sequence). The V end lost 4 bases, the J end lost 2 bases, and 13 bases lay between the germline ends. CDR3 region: CASSSHLVPYNEQFF. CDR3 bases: TGTGCCAGCAGCAGTCACCTAGTTCCCTACAATGAGCAGTTCTTC.

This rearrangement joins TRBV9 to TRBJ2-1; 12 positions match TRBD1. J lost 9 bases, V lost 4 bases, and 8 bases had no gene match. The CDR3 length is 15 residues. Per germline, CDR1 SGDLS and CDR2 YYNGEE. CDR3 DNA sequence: TGTGCCAGCAGCCGCCCGGGACAGGGGGCTGGTGAGCAGTTCTTC. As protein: CASSRPGQGAGEQFF.

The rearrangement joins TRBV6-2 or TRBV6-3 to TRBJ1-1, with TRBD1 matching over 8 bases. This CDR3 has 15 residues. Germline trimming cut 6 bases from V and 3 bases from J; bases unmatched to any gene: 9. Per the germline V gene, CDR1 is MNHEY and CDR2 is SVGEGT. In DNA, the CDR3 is TGTGCCAGCAGCCGTACCCAGGGGGCCTACACTGAAGCTTTCTTT. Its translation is CASSRTQGAYTEAFF.

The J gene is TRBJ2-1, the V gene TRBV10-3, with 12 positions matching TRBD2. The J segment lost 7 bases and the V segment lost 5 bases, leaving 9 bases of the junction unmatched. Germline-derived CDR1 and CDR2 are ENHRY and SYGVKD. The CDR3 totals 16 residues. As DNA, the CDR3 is TGTGCCATCAGTCGAGGGGCTAGCGGGAGGGCAAATGAGCAGTTCTTC. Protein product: CAISRGASGRANEQFF.